Below, 25 T cell receptor beta chains from the same sample are listed, as sequenced in a study. Using its own MiXCR run on the 5' RACE reads, TCRdb lists one record per CDR3 protein. The sample carries roughly 13,000 distinct CDR3 sequences, 20% to 30% recorded once. Sequencing used naive CD4+ T cells sorted from blood. Indicated subset: naive CD4+ T cells, CD4+CD45RA+CD25-. The receptors stem from a female donor with breast cancer.

This clonotype was observed a few times. This may arise from a read error, as a much more abundant clone is one base away. Because it lacks the conserved phenylalanine or tryptophan at the end, this CDR3 is likely a read error. The rearrangement joins TRBV25-1 to TRBJ2-1; D gene unclear. The CDR3 runs 12 residues. V was shortened by 4 bases and J by 5 bases, with 6 bases between the two germline ends. Looked up from germline, CDR1 is MGHDK and CDR2 is SYGVNS. The CDR3 spells CASSVGHNEQFL. CDR3 in DNA: TGTGCCAGCAGTGTGGGTCACAATGAGCAGTTCCTC.

The chain couples TRBV5-1 to TRBJ1-2; D gene unclear. CDR3 length equals 13 residues. Trimming left V 3 bases short and J 7 bases short, with 13 bases between. Germline V gene lookup returns CDR1 SGHRS and CDR2 YFSETQ. The CDR3 reads CASSSLDYVGYTF. In DNA, the CDR3 is TGCGCCAGCAGCTCGCTGGATTACGTTGGCTACACCTTC.

This clonotype was recorded a few times. It may be a read error: a sequence one base away is much more abundant. V usage is TRBV4-2 and J usage is TRBJ2-1, with 8 bases that match TRBD2. CDR3 size: 15 residues. The germline V gene has CDR1 LGHNA and CDR2 YNFKEQ. J gave up 6 bases and V 1 base, and 5 bases lay outside the gene matches. CDR3 nucleotides: TGTGCCAGCAGCCAAGGACTAGCGCGAGCCAATGAGCAGTTCTTC. Translation: CASSQGLARANEQFF.

Within the sample, this clonotype is medium-sized (0.01 to 0.1%). The V and J genes are TRBV6-6 and TRBJ1-5; D ambiguous. The CDR3 length is 12 residues. In germline, CDR1 is MNHNY, CDR2 SVGAGI (reference sequence). Trimming removed 2 bases from V and 5 bases from J, with 4 bases in between. The CDR3 loop is CASSYQDQPQHF. As DNA, the CDR3 is TGTGCCAGCAGTTACCAGGATCAGCCCCAGCATTTT.

A remark on this clonotype: With a much larger clone just one base away, this may be a read error. This is likely a read error, given that the CDR3 carries no conserved phenylalanine or tryptophan at its end. V usage is TRBV29-1 and J usage is TRBJ1-1, with D possibly being TRBD1 (5 bases). The CDR3 has 13 amino acids. Germline V gene sequence: CDR1 SQVTM, CDR2 ANQGSEA. V dropped 7 bases and J dropped 0 bases, with 12 bases sitting between them. CDR3 protein: CSAGEDMNTEAFI. In DNA form, the CDR3 reads TGCAGCGCGGGGGAAGACATGAACACTGAAGCTTTCATT.

This clonotype was detected only a few times. Being one base from a much bigger clone, this may be a read error. The rearrangement joins TRBV11-2 to TRBJ1-5, with a tentative D call TRBD1 (5 bases). This CDR3 contains 13 residues. The ends were cut back, 2 bases at V and 9 bases at J, with 11 bases in the middle. Germline values: CDR1 SGHAT, CDR2 FQNNGV. The CDR3 nucleotides are TGTGCCAGCAGCTTACAGGGATATCGGCCCCAGCATTTT. Protein sequence: CASSLQGYRPQHF.

Comment on this clonotype: This may be a read error, as it is one base from a much larger clone. The chain joins TRBV5-1 to TRBJ2-3, with 7 bases aligning to TRBD2. This CDR3 has 13 residues. Unmatched junction bases numbered 1, after V lost 5 bases and J lost 1 base. Germline-derived CDR1 and CDR2 are SGHRS and YFSETQ. The CDR3 DNA is TGCGCCAGCAGACGGGGGGGCACAGATACGCAGTATTTT. It codes for CASRRGGTDTQYF.

This clonotype has ten or more counts. The chain joins TRBV4-1 to TRBJ2-4, with D tentatively TRBD1 (6 bases). The V and J ends lost 6 bases and 0 bases respectively, with 12 bases between them. From germline, CDR1 is MGHRA and CDR2 YSYEKL. The CDR3 extends over 15 amino acids. CDR3 coding DNA: TGCGCCAGCAGTTACGGACAGCTAGCCAAAAACATTCAGTACTTC. It yields the protein CASSYGQLAKNIQYF.

This clonotype rates as medium-sized (0.01 to 0.1%). The CDR3 DNA is TGTGCCAGCACCTTGGGGGAAAGGGGTAATCAGCCCCAGCATTTT. Translation: CASTLGERGNQPQHF. The chain is built from TRBV7-6 and TRBJ1-5; tentatively, D is TRBD1 (5 bases). Looked up from germline, CDR1 is SGHVS and CDR2 is FNYEAQ. V shed 7 bases and J shed 4 bases, with 17 bases lying between them. The CDR3 runs to 15 residues. Drawing the rest from reference TRBV7-6 and TRBJ1-5, the complete variable domain is GAGVSQSPRYKVTKRGQDVALRCDPISGHVSLYWYRQALGQGPEFLTYFNYEAQQDKSGLPNDRFSAERPEGSISTLTIQRTEQRDSAMYRCASTLGERGNQPQHFGDGTRLSIL.

This clonotype was seen at least ten times. The chain links TRBV9 to TRBJ2-1; 7 bases agree with TRBD2. Germline CDR1 and CDR2: SGDLS and YYNGEE. Trimming removed 4 bases from V and 7 bases from J; junction bases left unmatched: 11. This CDR3 has 15 amino acids. The DNA for the CDR3 is TGTGCCAGCAGCCCTGGGGCGGGAGTAGAGAATGAGCAGTTCTTC. Translation: CASSPGAGVENEQFF.

The CDR3, as DNA: TGCGCCAGCAGCGTCGGGACAGGGGGCCTCGAGCAGTACTTC. This translates into CASSVGTGGLEQYF. The chain combines TRBV5-1 with TRBJ2-7, with 12 bases matching TRBD1. Germline CDR1 SGHRS, CDR2 YFSETQ. V dropped 4 bases and J dropped 6; count of bases not matched to a gene: 5. The CDR3 consists of 14 residues.

The chain employs TRBV18 and TRBJ2-1; the D gene could be TRBD1 or TRBD2 (5 bases each). Germline V gene lookup returns CDR1 KGHSH and CDR2 LQKENI. V gave up 4 bases and J gave up 1 base, with 8 bases separating them. The CDR3 sequence is 14 residues long. This CDR3 reads CASSLGGSYNEQFF. CDR3 DNA: TGTGCCAGCTCACTTGGGGGATCCTACAATGAGCAGTTCTTC.

This clonotype turned up a few times. J is TRBJ1-4 and V is TRBV12-3 or TRBV12-4; D ambiguous. Trimming pared 1 base from V and 5 bases from J, leaving 5 bases between. CDR3 length equals 13 residues. CDR3 bases: TGTGCCAGCAGTTTAGGGAGAAATGAAAAACTGTTTTTT. This translates into CASSLGRNEKLFF.

This clonotype was counted a few times. The chain uses TRBV4-1 and TRBJ1-5; D possibly corresponds to TRBD1 (6 bases). Between the trimmed V and J ends, which lost 0 bases and 0 bases, there was a span of 18 bases. This CDR3 is 19 amino acids long. CDR1 and CDR2 (germline): MGHRA, YSYEKL. DNA of the CDR3: TGCGCCAGCAGCCAAGAAGAATGGACAGCGGATTATAGCAATCAGCCCCAGCATTTT. It yields the protein CASSQEEWTADYSNQPQHF.

There are a few counts of this clonotype. The chain links TRBV4-2 to TRBJ1-5; 8 nucleotides match TRBD1. In germline, CDR1 is LGHNA, CDR2 YNFKEQ. Trimming removed 5 bases from V and 4 bases from J; junction bases left unmatched: 7. The CDR3 consists of 15 residues. CDR3 residues: CASSSGDRGNQPQHF. The CDR3 DNA reads TGTGCCAGCAGCTCCGGAGACAGGGGTAATCAGCCCCAGCATTTT.

This clonotype is medium-sized in the sample. The chain recombines TRBV19 with TRBJ1-5; tentative D call: TRBD1 (6 bases). Germline V gives CDR1 LNHDA, CDR2 SQIVND (reference sequence). Trimming removed 4 bases at V and 7 bases at J, with 11 bases between. The CDR3 spans 13 residues. CDR3 in amino acids: CASSRGAWQPQHF. CDR3 nucleotides: TGTGCCAGTAGTAGGGGGGCCTGGCAGCCCCAGCATTTT.

The chain links TRBV21-1 to TRBJ2-1; the table assigns TRBD2, which was not confirmed against the DNA. TRBV21-1 is a recognized pseudogene. The CDR3 loop spans 16 amino acids. For the CDR3, the DNA is TGTGCCAGCAGCAAAGCGGGCCAGCGGAGCTACAATGAGCAGTTCTTC. Amino acid sequence: CASSKAGQRSYNEQFF.

This clonotype has at least ten counts. This chain connects TRBV19 to TRBJ2-7; the D gene is possibly TRBD2 (6 bases). This CDR3 has 13 amino acids. Germline-derived CDR1 and CDR2 are LNHDA and SQIVND (reference sequence). V lost 6 bases to trimming and J lost 3 bases, with 12 bases between them. CDR3: CASSPKEGYEQYF. CDR3 coding DNA: TGTGCCAGTAGCCCCAAGGAGGGCTACGAGCAGTACTTC.

The table lists this clonotype with many counts. The rearrangement joins TRBV24-1 to TRBJ1-1; tentatively, D is TRBD1 (6 bases). Trimming took 12 bases from V and 1 from J, leaving 14 bases between them. In germline, CDR1 is KGHDR, CDR2 SFDVKD. The CDR3 contains 13 residues. The CDR3 DNA is TGTGCCGTCCAGGGGCTCGGGAACACTGAAGCTTTCTTT. Translation gives CAVQGLGNTEAFF.

This clonotype was found a few times. CDR3 in DNA: TGCAGTGCAGGGGTGGGACAGGGAGGTCAGCCCCAGCATTTT. Amino acids: CSAGVGQGGQPQHF. The chain carries TRBV20-1 and TRBJ1-5, with 9 bases aligning to TRBD1. The V segment lost 6 bases and the J segment 6 bases; nucleotides outside the gene matches: 9. Per germline, CDR1 DFQATT and CDR2 SNEGSKA (reference sequence). This CDR3 region has 14 residues.

This clonotype occurred many times. The chain uses TRBV24-1 and TRBJ1-5; D is uncertain. Germline CDR1 KGHDR, CDR2 SFDVKD. Trimming took off 4 bases at V and 3 bases at J, with 3 bases between the two ends. The CDR3 length is 12 residues. The CDR3 DNA is TGTGCCACCAGTGACCCCAATCAGCCCCAGCATTTT. It yields the protein CATSDPNQPQHF.

This clonotype was counted ten times or more. The gene calls are TRBV18 and TRBJ1-5; D gene ambiguous. Germline V gene data show CDR1 as KGHSH and CDR2 as LQKENI. Trimming stripped 3 bases from V and 6 bases from J, with 12 bases between. There are 14 residues in the CDR3. The CDR3 loop is CASSPAGSGQPQHF. CDR3 coding DNA: TGTGCCAGCTCACCGGCGGGGTCGGGTCAGCCCCAGCATTTT.

This chain uses TRBV29-1 with TRBJ1-2; maybe TRBD1 (5 bases). This CDR3 comprises 13 residues. V lost 4 bases and J 9 bases, leaving 18 bases between the germline ends. CDR1 is SQVTM, CDR2 ANQGSEA, per germline. The CDR3 loop is CSVAEGGDYSYTF. The CDR3 coding sequence is TGCAGCGTTGCGGAGGGAGGGGATTATAGCTACACCTTC.

There are many counts of this clonotype. This chain links TRBV6-1 with TRBJ2-1; D may be TRBD1 (6 bases). This CDR3 region has 13 residues. The germline V gene encodes CDR1 MNHNS and CDR2 SASEGT. Trimming removed 8 bases from V and 4 bases from J, with 12 bases in between. CDR3 region: CASGRDTYNEQFF. The DNA of the CDR3 is TGTGCCAGCGGCCGGGACACTTACAATGAGCAGTTCTTC.

Concerning this clonotype itself: The germline gene is not matched at one end of the junction; a read error may be the cause. J is TRBJ1-1 and V is TRBV7-2, with 7 bases identical to TRBD1. The CDR3 is made up of 16 amino acids. Looked up from germline, CDR1 is SGHTA and CDR2 is FQGNSA. The CDR3 region is CASSPRQGRRSTGAFF. CDR3 coding DNA: TGTGCCAGCAGCCCGAGACAGGGCCGGAGGAGCACTGGAGCTTTCTTT.